The TCR beta chain described here comes from a study of regulatory T cells in long-lasting Graves disease (dated by TCRdb to the early 2020s). Study-level background: Persistent Graves' disease was defined as persistently positive TSH receptor autoantibodies together with antithyroid drug treatment for over 5 years. Peripheral blood TCR sequencing and RNA sequencing compared persistent Graves' disease patients with newly diagnosed Graves' disease patients. The study was registered as a clinical trial and conducted in China. TCR sequencing covered around 13 persistent and some 20 newly diagnosed Graves' disease patients, 33 samples in total. Persistent Graves' disease patients in the clinical cohort had taken antithyroid drugs for roughly ten years on average.

The library came from multiplex PCR. The listed sequencing device is Illumina HiSeq 4000. To build TCR beta libraries, CDR3 regions were amplified by Arm-PCR using iRepertoire HTBI primers. Before sequencing, the PCR products underwent gel purification. In the source study's methods: Gene usage analysis of CDR3 amino acid clonotypes used the approximately 62 TRBV and around 13 TRBJ segments found across samples. Filtered high-quality paired reads were merged into contigs using COPE and FqMerger. Contigs were aligned with BLAST to IMGT TRBV, TRBD and TRBJ reference genes, and CDR3 was defined per IMGT. Any clonotype with a frequency above 0.1% was counted as a highly expanded clone. Shannon entropy was used to measure repertoire diversity, and the Gini coefficient was used to measure V-J evenness. A clonotype was considered public if more than one individual shared it. The public reads were reprocessed in TCRdb via fastp at Q25 and MiXCR, keeping in-frame beta chains. Entries that share a CDR3 protein sequence are merged under the most common genes and DNA. What appears here as the V and J calls and clone size reflects TCRdb's work, not the paper's. The sample yields around 460,000 distinct CDR3 sequences; under 25% were counted once. Less than 9% of the sample is taken by the ten largest.

The time point label on this specimen signifies: persistent/refractory GD, antithyroid drugs over 5 years with positive TRAb. For both TCR sequencing and RNA sequencing, RNA was extracted from PBMCs using TRIzol. The diagnosis of Graves' disease followed American Thyroid Association guidelines. The patients came from an endocrinology department in Xi'an, China. Each patient gave 7 to 9.5 milliliters of peripheral blood, collected in an EDTA anticoagulant tube. Ficoll Paque Plus density gradient separation was used to isolate PBMCs, and no additional T cell sorting was done. An Agilent 2100 Bioanalyzer and agarose gel were used to assess RNA quality, and a NanoDrop 2000 was used to measure RNA concentration. At the junction V is shortened by 3 bases and J by 1 base, with 9 bases in between. The CDR3 spans 13 residues, from the cysteine through the phenylalanine. Only the CDR3 part of the read is kept: 39 bases, read in frame from the first base. The germline V gene (reference sequence) gives CDR1 as DFQATT and CDR2 as SNEGSKA.

The study at large found these results: Because the primary lesion, thyroid tissue, could not be accessed, the study looked at peripheral blood alone. Only the TCR beta chain was sequenced and analyzed. More public clonotypes were shared among persistent patients (around 2,600) than among newly diagnosed patients (966). Persistent disease showed preferential use of TRBV28, TRBJ1-2 and TRBJ2-5, whereas newly diagnosed disease favored TRBV20-1 and TRBJ2-1. The authors noted that the small sample size was a limitation that may lower accuracy. Compared with newly diagnosed patients, persistent Graves' disease patients had lower TCR Shannon entropy and fewer highly expanded clones, which suggests clonal expansion.

Regarding this clonotype: The antigen it recognizes is unknown. The input lacks base qualities; no much larger clone sits a single base away.

Sequencing used peripheral blood mononuclear cells (PBMCs), obtained when the disease was refractory, from a patient treated with antithyroid drugs. The chain is made from TRBV20-1 and TRBJ1-2; a tentative D call is TRBD1 (5 bases match). This receptor was identified in a female donor with Graves disease. CDR3 region: CSARLQVNYGYTF. At the DNA level, the sequence is TGCAGTGCTAGGCTACAGGTTAACTATGGCTACACCTTC.